These T cell receptor beta chains were read from a single sample in a study of blood T cells in healthy people across ages. TCRdb itself ran the 5' RACE reads through MiXCR, one entry per CDR3 protein. The sample records approximately 600,000 distinct CDR3 sequences, roughly 58% being singletons. Sequencing input: blood. The receptor set was obtained from a man between 60 and 75 years old in good health. Both conserved end residues are part of each CDR3. A D gene is named only where the DNA matches it firmly. For some rows the clone size is stated as once, few or many, or as a class when expanded; others skip it.

TRBV4-2	TRBJ2-1	-	TRBD2	TGTGCCAGCAGCGCCCAACCGGGACTAGCGGGGCTCGTTAACAATGAGCAGTTCTTC	CASSAQPGLAGLVNNEQFF
TRBV4-2	TRBJ1-2	few	TRBD1	TGTGCCAGCAGCCAAATAAGGGACAGCGGCCATGGCTACACCTTC	CASSQIRDSGHGYTF
TRBV15	TRBJ2-2	-	TRBD1	TGTGCCACCAGCAAACACAGGGGGGAGAACACCGGGGAGCTGTTTTTT	CATSKHRGENTGELFF
TRBV10-1	TRBJ2-3	few	TRBD1	TGCGCCAGCAGTGAGGGGTCAGGGGGTCGGGACAGGCAGTATTTT	CASSEGSGGRDRQYF
TRBV5-1	TRBJ2-7	-	-	TGCGCCAGCAGCTTGGAAGGGGGGGATACCTACGAGCAGTACTTC	CASSLEGGDTYEQYF
TRBV4-2	TRBJ2-5	few	-	TGTGCCAGCAGCCAACGGGACGCAGAGACCCAGTACTTC	CASSQRDAETQYF
TRBV7-9	TRBJ2-7	few	-	TGTGCCAGCATCAATAGCCGGGACCGCCACGAGCAGTACTTC	CASINSRDRHEQYF
TRBV5-1	TRBJ2-1	few	-	TGCGCCAGCAGCTTGGCCCTGGGCCACAATGAGCAGTTCTTC	CASSLALGHNEQFF
TRBV15	TRBJ2-3	-	-	TGTGCCACCAGCAGAGATTTAAGGGCCGGCACAGATACGCAGTATTTT	CATSRDLRAGTDTQYF
TRBV2	TRBJ1-6	-	TRBD1	TGTGCCAGCAGTGAACGGGAGACAGGGTCGGCTTCACCCCTCCACTTT	CASSERETGSASPLHF
TRBV3-1	TRBJ2-3	-	-	TGTGCCAGCAGCCCCCGACTGGGGGTGGTGGATACGCAGTATTTT	CASSPRLGVVDTQYF
TRBV10-1	TRBJ2-5	-	-	TGCGCCAGCGACTGGGGAGAGACCCAGTACTTC	CASDWGETQYF
TRBV5-1	TRBJ2-5	-	-	TGCGCCAGCAGCTTGGATCAGGGATTCCAAGAGACCCAGTACTTC	CASSLDQGFQETQYF
TRBV12-3/TRBV12-4	TRBJ2-7	-	-	TGTGCCAGCAGCCGGAGATACGAGCAGTACTTC	CASSRRYEQYF
TRBV29-1	TRBJ2-3	once	-	TGCAGCGTCGAGTCCAGGGTCACAGATACGCAGTATTTT	CSVESRVTDTQYF
TRBV3-1	TRBJ2-2	-	-	TGTGCCAGCGGGTACGCGGGGGCTAACCGGGAGCTGTTTTTT	CASGYAGANRELFF
TRBV27	TRBJ2-5	-	-	TGTGCCAGCAGCCTGCGTCGGGGGTACCAAGAGACCCAGTACTTC	CASSLRRGYQETQYF
TRBV6-1	TRBJ2-7	few	-	TGTGCCAGCAGTGAAGCTGGGACATCCGGCGAGCAGTACTTC	CASSEAGTSGEQYF
TRBV7-9	TRBJ2-5	-	TRBD1	TGTGCCAGCAGCTCCTCGAGAGGGGGCTTGGGGGAGACCCAGTACTTC	CASSSSRGGLGETQYF
TRBV7-9	TRBJ2-3	few	-	TGTGCCAGCAGCTCCACCTGGCCGACAGATACGCAGTATTTT	CASSSTWPTDTQYF
TRBV10-3	TRBJ2-1	-	TRBD2	TGTGCCATCAGTGCAACAACTAGCGGGGGGCCCTCCTACAATGAGCAGTTCTTC	CAISATTSGGPSYNEQFF
TRBV20-1	TRBJ2-5	few	-	TGCAGTGCCACCCGGGGAGGGGGGGCTGAAGAGCAGTACTTC	CSATRGGGAEEQYF
TRBV20-1	TRBJ2-1	few	-	TGCAGTGCTAGGTCTGGAGATAGCGTGAATGAGCAGTTCTTC	CSARSGDSVNEQFF
TRBV10-3	TRBJ2-5	-	TRBD2	TGTGCCATCAGTGCCAGGACTAGCGGGGGGCCTACGGAGACCCAGTACTTC	CAISARTSGGPTETQYF
TRBV29-1	TRBJ2-7	few	-	TGCAGCGTTGAAGAGGACAACTACGAGCAGTACTTC	CSVEEDNYEQYF
TRBV29-1	TRBJ2-1	few	TRBD2	TGCAGCGTTGACGGGACTAAGAGCTCCTACAATGAGCAGTTCTTC	CSVDGTKSSYNEQFF
TRBV4-1	TRBJ2-6	-	-	TGCGCCAGCAGCCAAACGCAGATACAGCGCCGTACGGGCTCTGGGGCCAACGTCCTGACTTTC	CASSQTQIQRRTGSGANVLTF
TRBV5-1	TRBJ2-1	few	-	TGCGCCAGCAGCTTGGAGGGCCGCCCCCACAATGAGCAGTTCTTC	CASSLEGRPHNEQFF
TRBV29-1	TRBJ2-3	-	-	TGCAGCGTTGTTCGGGGAAATACGCAGTATTTT	CSVVRGNTQYF
TRBV29-1	TRBJ2-3	few	TRBD2	TGCAGCGTTGGAATAAGGACTAGCGGGGGAGCGGATACGCAGTATTTT	CSVGIRTSGGADTQYF
TRBV20-1	TRBJ1-4	few	-	TGCAGTGCTAGTGGTGCAACTAATGAAAAACTGTTTTTT	CSASGATNEKLFF
TRBV5-6	TRBJ2-5	-	-	TGTGCCAGCAACTTGGTGGGGCGAGAGACCCAGTACTTC	CASNLVGRETQYF
TRBV5-1	TRBJ2-3	-	-	TGCGCCAGCAGCTTGGTCCTGGACAGCACAGATACGCAGTATTTT	CASSLVLDSTDTQYF
TRBV6-5	TRBJ1-2	few	-	TGTGCCAGCAGTTACGGTGTGACAGCGACGGGAGGCTACACCTTC	CASSYGVTATGGYTF
TRBV4-2	TRBJ1-1	-	-	TGTGCCAGCAGCCAACAGGGTAGCTCTGAAGCTTTCTTT	CASSQQGSSEAFF